The rows below give T cell receptor beta chains drawn from one sample of a study of cytomegalovirus exposure and HLA in healthy donors. TCRdb keeps only in-frame clones here, not all; method: immunoSEQ multiplex PCR. Of roughly 100,000 clones in the sample, about four fifths are singletons; the top ten hold roughly 2.1%. The sample was PBMCs. The receptor set was obtained from a man in his thirties or forties in good health and CMV-seronegative. The CDR3 runs from the conserved cysteine through the conserved F or W. Each record gives: V gene, clone size, D gene, J gene, CDR3 DNA, CDR3 protein. The D gene is left open where the match is weak. The size field is filled for only some rows; it gives once, few, many or a size class.

>TRBV6-5|-|-|TRBJ1-5
TGTGCCAGCAGTTACTCGGGCAGGGATATGGGTCAGCCCCAGCATTTT
CASSYSGRDMGQPQHF
>TRBV2|-|-|TRBJ2-7
TGTGCCACCCCGAGGAGGGGGGGCCCCTACGAGCAGTACTTC
CATPRRGGPYEQYF
>TRBV7-6|-|TRBD2|TRBJ2-5
TGTGCCAGCAGCGGGCGACTAGCGGGGGGATTCGGGGAGACCCAGTACTTC
CASSGRLAGGFGETQYF
>TRBV25-1|-|-|TRBJ1-4
TGTGCCAGCAGTGAATGGGCAATGACGGGATTTAGTGAAAAACTGTTTTTT
CASSEWAMTGFSEKLFF
>TRBV7-9|-|-|TRBJ1-1
TGTGCCAGCAGCTTACAGGTGAACACTGAAGCTTTCTTT
CASSLQVNTEAFF
>TRBV30|-|-|TRBJ1-5
TGTGCCTGGAGTGTACCATGGGGGGTACTTAATCAGCCCCAGCATTTT
CAWSVPWGVLNQPQHF
>TRBV19|-|TRBD1|TRBJ1-2
TGTGCCAGTAGTAAGACAGGGGAATACGGCTACACCTTC
CASSKTGEYGYTF
>TRBV7-2|-|-|TRBJ2-7
TGTGCCAGCAGCTTAGCGGGAGCCACCTACGAGCAGTACTTC
CASSLAGATYEQYF
>TRBV2|-|TRBD2|TRBJ2-7
TGTGCCAGCAGTGGAGTTAGCGGGGCCTACGAGCAGTACTTC
CASSGVSGAYEQYF
>TRBV27|-|-|TRBJ2-5
TGTGCCAGCAGTTTTATAGCGGAAGAGACCCAGTACTTC
CASSFIAEETQYF
>TRBV6-5|few|TRBD2|TRBJ2-5
TGTGCCAGCGGGGTAGGACTAGCGGGAGGGGAGACCCAGTACTTC
CASGVGLAGGETQYF
>TRBV15|few|-|TRBJ2-7
TGTGCCACCAGCAGAGATAGATCCTACGAGCAGTACTTC
CATSRDRSYEQYF
>TRBV6-5|few|-|TRBJ1-4
TGTGCCAGCAGTTACTCCCCGGGGTGGGCGGCCGAAAAACTGTTTTTT
CASSYSPGWAAEKLFF
>TRBV19|once|-|TRBJ2-5
TGTGCCAGTAGTAAAGGACAGGCGGGGAGGGAGACCCAGTACTTC
CASSKGQAGRETQYF
>TRBV30|-|-|TRBJ1-1
TGTGCCTGGAGCCGCACTGAAGCTTTCTTT
CAWSRTEAFF
>TRBV5-1|-|-|TRBJ2-7
TGCGCCAGCAGCTCAACCCAGGGGTACGAGCAGTACTTC
CASSSTQGYEQYF
>TRBV6-5|-|-|TRBJ1-1
TGTGCCAGCAGTTACTATAGGGAGTTGAACACTGAAGCTTTCTTT
CASSYYRELNTEAFF
>TRBV28|-|-|TRBJ2-1
TGTGCCAGCAGTGGGGGGGCGGATTTTATGAATGAGCAGTTCTTC
CASSGGADFMNEQFF
>TRBV5-1|few|-|TRBJ1-2
TGCGCCAGCAGCGAACAGGGTTGGTCTAACTATGGCTACACCTTC
CASSEQGWSNYGYTF
>TRBV5-4|-|TRBD2|TRBJ2-3
TGTGCCAGCAGCTTGGGGGATAGCGGGGGCACAGATACGCAGTATTTT
CASSLGDSGGTDTQYF
>TRBV18|few|TRBD1|TRBJ1-2
TGTGCCAGCTCACCATTTGGGACAGGGGCCGGCTACACCTTC
CASSPFGTGAGYTF
>TRBV9|-|-|TRBJ1-2
TGTGCCAGCAGCTTACAGGCGGACTATGGCTACACCTTC
CASSLQADYGYTF
>TRBV6-6|-|TRBD1|TRBJ2-3
TGTGCCAGCAGTACTACATGGCAGGGGGCAGATACGCAGTATTTT
CASSTTWQGADTQYF
>TRBV30|few|TRBD1|TRBJ1-3
TGTGCCTGGGGCGGACAGGGGCTAAACACCATATATTTT
CAWGGQGLNTIYF
>TRBV7-2|-|TRBD2|TRBJ2-7
TGTGCCAGCAGCGCGGGACTAAGGGGCTTCGAGCAGTACTTC
CASSAGLRGFEQYF
>TRBV5-1|-|-|TRBJ1-4
TGCGCCAGCAGCTTGGCCGCAGGGAAGGAAGAAAAACTGTTTTTT
CASSLAAGKEEKLFF
>TRBV28|-|-|TRBJ1-1
TGTGCCAGCAGGAAACCTCAGGGAGGGGGCACTGAAGCTTTCTTT
CASRKPQGGGTEAFF
>TRBV5-1|-|TRBD2|TRBJ2-7
TGCGCCAGCAGCTTGGGACTAGCGGGAGGCGAGCAGTACTTC
CASSLGLAGGEQYF
>TRBV5-1|-|-|TRBJ2-2
TGCGCCAGCAGCTTGGGACCCGGAGGCACCGGGGAGCTGTTTTTT
CASSLGPGGTGELFF
>TRBV6-5|-|-|TRBJ2-1
TGTGCCAGCAGTGGCGGGACGGACTACAATGAGCAGTTCTTC
CASSGGTDYNEQFF
>TRBV5-1|once|-|TRBJ2-3
TGCGCCAGCAGCTCAGTTCGAGATACGCAGTATTTT
CASSSVRDTQYF
>TRBV29-1|-|TRBD2|TRBJ2-7
TGCAGCGCCCTGGGGAGGGTATCCTACGAGCAGTACTTC
CSALGRVSYEQYF
>TRBV9|few|TRBD2|TRBJ2-1
TGTGCCAGCAGCGTAGCTTCAGCGGGACCATACAATGAGCAGTTCTTC
CASSVASAGPYNEQFF
>TRBV11-2|once|-|TRBJ2-1
TGTGCCAGCAGCATCAGGGCCAATGAGCAGTTCTTC
CASSIRANEQFF
>TRBV12-5|-|TRBD1|TRBJ1-5
TGTGCTAGTGGTTTGGGGACAGGGAGTGATCAGCCCCAGCATTTT
CASGLGTGSDQPQHF